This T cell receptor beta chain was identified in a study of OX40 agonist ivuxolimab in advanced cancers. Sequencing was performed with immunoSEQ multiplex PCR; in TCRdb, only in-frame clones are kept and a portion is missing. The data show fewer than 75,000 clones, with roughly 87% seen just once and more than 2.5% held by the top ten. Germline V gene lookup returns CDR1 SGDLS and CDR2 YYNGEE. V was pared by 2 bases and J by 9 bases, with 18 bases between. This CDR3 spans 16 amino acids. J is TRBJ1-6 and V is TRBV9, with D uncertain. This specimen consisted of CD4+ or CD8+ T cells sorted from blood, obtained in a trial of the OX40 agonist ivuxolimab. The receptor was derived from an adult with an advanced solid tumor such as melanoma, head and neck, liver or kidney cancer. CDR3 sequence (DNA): TGTGCCAGCAGCGTCGGAACACCCCAGACGGGTTCACCCCTCCACTTT. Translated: CASSVGTPQTGSPLHF.